This T cell receptor (beta chain) was sequenced in a study of OX40 agonist ivuxolimab in advanced cancers. Broader study findings: Low normalized T-cell clonal expansion also characterized some of the nonresponders.

To note about this clone: Its cognate antigen is unknown.

Repertoires were generated with immunoSEQ multiplex PCR, while TCRdb's copy carries only in-frame clones and drops some. The top ten clones hold over 1% of a sample with approximately 63,000 clones, 86% of them seen once. Sequencing used CD4+ or CD8+ T cells sorted from blood, obtained in a trial of the OX40 agonist ivuxolimab. The sequence derives from an adult with an advanced solid tumor such as melanoma, head and neck, liver or kidney cancer.

The CDR3: CASSVEGFYGYTF. For the CDR3, the DNA is TGTGCCAGCAGTGTAGAAGGGTTCTATGGCTACACCTTC. V is TRBV6-1 and J is TRBJ1-2; no firm D call. CDR1 is MNHNS, CDR2 SASEGT, per germline. This CDR3 spans 13 amino acids. V was clipped by 4 bases and J by 4 bases, with 10 bases between them.